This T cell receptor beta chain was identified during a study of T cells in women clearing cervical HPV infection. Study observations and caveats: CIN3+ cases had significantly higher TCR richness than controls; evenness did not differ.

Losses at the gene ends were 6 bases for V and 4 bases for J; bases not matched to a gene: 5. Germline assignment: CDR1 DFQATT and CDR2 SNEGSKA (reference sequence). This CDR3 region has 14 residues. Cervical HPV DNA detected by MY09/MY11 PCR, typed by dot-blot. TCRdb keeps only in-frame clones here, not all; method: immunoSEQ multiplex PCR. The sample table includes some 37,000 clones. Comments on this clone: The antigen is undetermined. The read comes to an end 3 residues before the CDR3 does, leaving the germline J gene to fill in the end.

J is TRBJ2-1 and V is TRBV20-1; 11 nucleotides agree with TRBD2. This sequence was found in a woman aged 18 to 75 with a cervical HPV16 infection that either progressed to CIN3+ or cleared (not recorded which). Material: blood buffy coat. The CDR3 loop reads CSALSGGDYNEQFF. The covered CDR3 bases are TGCAGTGCACTTAGCGGGGGGGATTACAATGAG.